These 21 T cell receptor beta chains share one sample of origin, sequenced in a study of blood T cells in healthy people across ages. A second roughly 7 to 12 cycle PCR used barcoded and J-beta primers. TCRdb itself ran the 5' RACE reads through MiXCR, one entry per CDR3 protein. Among about 1.7 million distinct CDR3 sequences listed, 28% were seen once. The sample taken for sequencing was blood. These receptors originate from a woman aged 25 to 39 in good health.

This chain connects TRBV2 to TRBJ1-5; D is unresolved. Germline assignment: CDR1 SNHLY and CDR2 FYNNEI. V lost 6 bases, J lost 5 bases, and 11 bases lay in between. The CDR3 runs 13 residues. The DNA of the CDR3 is TGTGCCAGCAGGCAGGAAGAGGATCAGCCCCAGCATTTT. Translation: CASRQEEDQPQHF.

There are many counts of this clonotype. V gene TRBV7-3 combines with J gene TRBJ2-5; 7 bases map to TRBD1. This CDR3 has 14 residues. V trimming: 1 base; J trimming: 2 bases; junction bases outside the gene matches: 1. The germline gives CDR1 SGHTA, CDR2 FQGTGA. DNA of the CDR3: TGTGCCAGCAGCTTAATGACAGGGCAAGAGACCCAGTACTTC. Protein: CASSLMTGQETQYF.

This clonotype was counted only a few times. The J gene is TRBJ2-1, the V gene TRBV5-1; possible D gene TRBD2, 5 bases. Looked up from germline, CDR1 is SGHRS and CDR2 is YFSETQ. This CDR3 has 15 amino acids. Trimming stripped 1 base from V and 7 bases from J, with 15 bases between. The CDR3, as DNA: TGCGCCAGCAGCTTGAGGTCAGGATCGGGGAATGAGCAGTTCTTC. Protein product: CASSLRSGSGNEQFF.

This clonotype was seen only once. A much larger clone lies one base from this, so it may be a read error. V and J are TRBV5-1 and TRBJ1-2; the D gene is possibly TRBD1 (5 bases). The CDR3 extends over 14 amino acids. Germline V gives CDR1 SGHRS, CDR2 YFSETQ. V shed 4 bases and J shed 2 bases, with 12 bases lying between them. The DNA for the CDR3 is TGCGCCAGCAGCCAGACAGTTTTCAACTATGGCTACACCTTC. Translated: CASSQTVFNYGYTF.

On this clonotype: Being one base from a much bigger clone, this may be a read error. This chain links TRBV11-1 with TRBJ2-1; unclear D gene. The V and J ends lost 8 bases and 3 bases respectively, with 17 bases between them. Germline V gene sequence: CDR1 SGHAT, CDR2 FQDESV (reference sequence). CDR3 size: 15 residues. The CDR3 nucleotides read TGTGCCAGCTGCAACCACTGGGTAGGCTACAATGAGCAGTTCTTC. Amino acids: CASCNHWVGYNEQFF.

The rearrangement links TRBV19 to TRBJ1-2; D call uncertain. This CDR3 has 14 amino acids. Germline CDR1 is LNHDA and CDR2 is SQIVND (reference sequence). Between the trimmed V and J ends, which lost 4 bases and 7 bases, there was a span of 16 bases. For the CDR3, the DNA is TGTGCCAGTAGTAACGTAAAGATGAACGGTGGCTACACCTTC. It is translated as CASSNVKMNGGYTF.

This clonotype was seen only a few times. This sequence joins TRBV12-5 and TRBJ2-2, with D perhaps matching TRBD1 (6 bases). This CDR3 comprises 15 residues. Trimming took off 3 bases at V and 2 bases at J, with 10 bases between the two ends. Germline lookup yields CDR1 LGHNT and CDR2 FRNRAP. The CDR3 DNA is TGTGCTAGTGGTTTTTGGACAGCTAACACCGGGGAGCTGTTTTTT. Translating it yields CASGFWTANTGELFF.

The chain combines TRBV9 with TRBJ2-1; 8 bases align to TRBD2. The trim removed 4 bases at V and 3 bases at J, leaving 9 bases unmatched. Germline V CDR1 and CDR2: SGDLS, YYNGEE. There are 16 residues in the CDR3. The CDR3 sequence is CASSPGAGDYYNEQFF. The CDR3 DNA sequence: TGTGCCAGCAGCCCCGGAGCGGGAGACTACTACAATGAGCAGTTCTTC.

This clonotype was recorded at least ten times. V is TRBV24-1 and J is TRBJ1-5, with D possibly matching TRBD1 (5 bases). V was cut by 4 bases and J by 3 bases, with 9 bases left in between. Germline V gives CDR1 KGHDR, CDR2 SFDVKD. This CDR3 has 14 residues. Here the CDR3 reads CATSEGHNNQPQHF. The CDR3 DNA is TGTGCCACCAGTGAAGGACATAACAATCAGCCCCAGCATTTT.

This clonotype was recorded at least ten times. The genes are TRBV4-1 and TRBJ2-7; 7 nucleotides line up with TRBD2. The length of the CDR3 is 14 residues. The germline V gene encodes CDR1 MGHRA and CDR2 YSYEKL. Trimming took 2 bases from V and 4 from J; bases not matched to a gene: 5. CDR3 in amino acids: CASSQPGREYEQYF. CDR3 in DNA: TGCGCCAGCAGCCAACCGGGGAGGGAATACGAGCAGTACTTC.

The chain uses TRBV12-3 or TRBV12-4 and TRBJ2-5; unclear D gene. The V end lost 3 bases, the J end lost 4 bases, and 21 bases lay between the germline ends. The CDR3 spans 17 residues. The CDR3 region is CASSFWAVGRSGETQYF. The CDR3 bases are TGTGCCAGCAGTTTTTGGGCTGTCGGCAGGTCCGGAGAGACCCAGTACTTC.

This sequence joins TRBV12-3 or TRBV12-4 and TRBJ1-6; possible D gene TRBD1, 6 bases. This CDR3 has 17 residues. Trimming pared 7 bases from V and 8 bases from J, leaving 24 bases between. The CDR3 loop reads CASNFRRGSSRYSPLHF. DNA of the CDR3: TGTGCCAGCAACTTTAGGAGGGGGTCGTCCCGCTATTCACCCCTCCACTTT.

Of note for this clonotype: One end of the junction varies from germline; a read error may be responsible. This chain connects TRBV12-3 or TRBV12-4 to TRBJ2-3; D is ambiguous. The CDR3 length is 13 residues. The CDR3 DNA is TGTGCCAGCAGTTTTATGGGAACAGATACGGAGTATTTT. This sequence encodes CASSFMGTDTEYF.

This clonotype was detected many times. This chain joins TRBV10-3 and TRBJ2-7, with D unresolved. This CDR3 has 13 amino acids. V lost 3 bases and J lost 7, with 13 bases in between. Germline V gene sequence: CDR1 ENHRY, CDR2 SYGVKD. This chain's CDR3 is CAISEGRPYEQYF. The CDR3, as DNA: TGTGCCATCAGTGAAGGAAGGCCGTATGAGCAGTACTTC.

V usage is TRBV6-6 and J usage is TRBJ2-1; D might be TRBD2 (6 bases). Between the trimmed V and J ends, which lost 3 bases and 10 bases, there was a span of 16 bases. This CDR3 region has 14 residues. Germline CDR1 reads MNHNY; CDR2 reads SVGAGI (reference sequence). The CDR3 nucleotides read TGTGCCAGCAGTTATAATAGCGGAGGTGGAGAGCAGTTCTTC. Its protein product is CASSYNSGGGEQFF.

This clonotype was detected once. The junction shows a germline mismatch at one end, possibly a read error. The chain is built from TRBV28 and TRBJ1-1; D may be TRBD1 (5 bases). CDR3 length equals 15 residues. The V gene's germline CDR1 is MDHEN and CDR2 SYDVKM. CDR3 in amino acids: CASSPVGTVNTKAFF. DNA of the CDR3: TGTGCCAGCAGCCCAGTGGGGACGGTGAACACTAAAGCTTTCTTT.

Worth noting for this clonotype: A clone one base away is much larger, so this may be a read error. J is TRBJ2-7 and V is TRBV12-3 or TRBV12-4; TRBD1 might be the D (6 bases). V was pared by 6 bases and J by 4 bases, with 13 bases between. This CDR3 region has 13 residues. The CDR3 is CASSKDRGYEQYF. The CDR3 region has the DNA TGTGCCAGCAGCAAGGACAGAGGTTACGAGCAGTACTTC.

This clonotype came up a few times. The chain links TRBV7-2 to TRBJ2-3, with 7 bases matching TRBD2. The CDR3 is 15 residues long. Trimming cost V 2 bases and J 5 bases; bases outside gene matches: 7. Germline V gene lookup returns CDR1 SGHTA and CDR2 FQGNSA. This chain's CDR3 is CASSLSGRREDTQYF. The DNA for the CDR3 is TGTGCCAGCAGCTTATCCGGGAGGAGGGAAGATACGCAGTATTTT.

This chain joins TRBV6-5 and TRBJ2-7; D unresolved. The V and J ends lost 10 bases and 5 bases respectively, with 12 bases between them. The CDR3 totals 11 residues. The germline V gene encodes CDR1 MNHEY and CDR2 SVGAGI. The CDR3 DNA follows: TGTGCCACCACCCGGGTCCACGAGCAGTACTTC. It codes for CATTRVHEQYF.

This clonotype has just a few counts. The chain links TRBV12-3 or TRBV12-4 to TRBJ2-2; D uncertain. The CDR3 sequence is 14 residues long. Trimming shortened V by 6 bases and J by 4 bases, and 12 bases separated the two germline ends. CDR3 in amino acids: CASSRGRRTGELFF. CDR3 bases: TGTGCCAGCAGCCGCGGCAGGCGCACCGGGGAGCTGTTTTTT.

As regards this clonotype: A much larger clone differs from this one at a single base, so this may be a read error. CDR3 sequence: CVSSSPGLGSQYF. The CDR3 coding sequence is TGTGTCAGCAGCTCGCCGGGACTAGGGTCGCAGTATTTT. This rearrangement joins TRBV7-9 to TRBJ2-3, with 8 bases that match TRBD2. Germline CDR1 SEHNR, CDR2 FQNEAQ (reference sequence). The CDR3 consists of 13 residues.